This entry lists 9 T cell receptor beta chains sequenced from one sample in a study of CD8 T cells in ankylosing spondylitis. Whole-study findings and limits: Ankylosing spondylitis blood appeared to be characterized by a TCR beta motif of under ten highly homologous variants.

TCRdb re-analysed the 5' RACE reads in MiXCR, keeping a single row per CDR3 protein. The data show hundreds of thousands of distinct CDR3 sequences, about 18% seen once. Their target antigens are unknown. Sequences were obtained from blood, either unsorted or a sorted T cell fraction (not recorded which). These receptors came from a male donor with ankylosing spondylitis.

This clonotype was counted a few times. V usage is TRBV12-5 and J usage is TRBJ2-3, with 8 bases fitting TRBD2. The CDR3 has 15 amino acids. J lost 6 bases, V lost 0 bases, and 5 bases had no gene match. In germline, CDR1 is LGHNT, CDR2 FRNRAP. The CDR3 nucleotides are TGTGCTAGTGGTTTGGTAAACGGGGGGGCGGATACGCAGTATTTT. Its protein product is CASGLVNGGADTQYF.

The J gene is TRBJ2-2, the V gene TRBV27; the match to TRBD2 covers 10 bases. The CDR3 sequence is 16 residues long. Germline V gene sequence: CDR1 MNHEY, CDR2 SMNVEV (reference sequence). With 0 bases clipped from V and 6 bases from J, the junction kept 4 bases outside the gene matches. CDR3: CASSLSGLAGAGELFF. The DNA of the CDR3 is TGTGCCAGCAGTTTATCGGGGCTAGCGGGGGCCGGGGAGCTGTTTTTT.

This clonotype was detected only a few times. The rearrangement uses TRBV20-1 and TRBJ2-1, with D possibly being TRBD2 (5 bases). The V end was cut by 6 bases, the J end by 5 bases, with 20 bases between. The V gene's germline CDR1 is DFQATT and CDR2 SNEGSKA (reference sequence). The length of the CDR3 is 15 residues. The CDR3 is CSARRIDPGDNEQFF. CDR3 sequence (DNA): TGCAGTGCAAGACGCATAGACCCCGGGGACAATGAGCAGTTCTTC.

This clonotype was counted between two and nine times. This chain uses TRBV20-1 with TRBJ2-7; maybe TRBD1 (6 bases). The CDR3 consists of 13 residues. V was trimmed by 7 bases and J by 1 base, leaving 14 bases between them. Germline loops: CDR1 DFQATT, CDR2 SNEGSKA (reference sequence). The CDR3 DNA reads as TGCAGTGTCCAGGGGATTTCGTCCTACGAGCAGTACTTC. This gives the protein CSVQGISSYEQYF.

This clonotype was observed many times. The chain couples TRBV7-8 to TRBJ2-3; D is unresolved. The CDR3 runs to 15 residues. Germline loops: CDR1 SGHVS, CDR2 FQNEAQ. The V gene lost 1 base and the J gene lost 2 bases, with 10 bases spanning the gap. CDR3 bases: TGTGCCAGCAGCTTAGTGTCTTTAATCACAGATACGCAGTATTTT. Translated: CASSLVSLITDTQYF.

In the case of this clonotype: Sequence at one end of the junction differs from germline and may be a read error. The rearrangement links TRBV29-1 to TRBJ2-5; D unresolved. Germline CDR1 is SQVTM and CDR2 is ANQGSEA. The CDR3 contains 10 residues. CDR3 DNA: TGCACCGTTCAGCAAGAGACCCAGTACTTC. Its protein product is CTVQQETQYF. The complete variable domain, with remaining parts taken from reference TRBV29-1 and TRBJ2-5, reads SAVISQKPSRDICQRGTSLTIQCQVDSQVTMMFWYRQQPGQSLTLIATANQGSEATYESGFVIDKFPISRPNLTFSTLTVSNMSPEDSSIYLCTVQQETQYFGPGTRLLVL.

The chain is built from TRBV11-2 and TRBJ2-3; perhaps TRBD1 as D (6 bases). Deletions cut 5 bases from V and 2 bases from J, with 17 bases between. The CDR3 covers 16 residues. The germline V gene encodes CDR1 SGHAT and CDR2 FQNNGV. The chain's CDR3 is CASSPRGTSSTDTQYF. In DNA form, the CDR3 reads TGTGCCAGCAGCCCGAGGGGGACAAGCTCCACAGATACGCAGTATTTT. Complete variable domain (other parts from reference TRBV11-2 and TRBJ2-3): EAGVAQSPRYKIIEKRQSVAFWCNPISGHATLYWYQQILGQGPKLLIQFQNNGVVDDSQLPKDRFSAERLKGVDSTLKIQPAKLEDSAVYLCASSPRGTSSTDTQYFGPGTRLTVL.

This clonotype was found a few times. This chain joins TRBV20-1 and TRBJ2-3; D is perhaps TRBD2 (6 bases). CDR1 and CDR2 from the germline V gene are DFQATT and SNEGSKA (reference sequence). V was clipped by 6 bases and J by 1 base, with 26 bases between them. This CDR3 is 18 amino acids long. In DNA, the CDR3 is TGCAGTGCCTCCGTTGCTGCGGGGACCGCCGAGGGCACAGATACGCAGTATTTT. Residues: CSASVAAGTAEGTDTQYF.

V is TRBV7-9 and J is TRBJ2-3; the D gene is possibly TRBD2 (6 bases). Trimming shortened V by 5 bases and J by 2 bases, and 11 bases separated the two germline ends. The CDR3 spans 14 residues. Germline V gene sequence: CDR1 SEHNR, CDR2 FQNEAQ (reference sequence). The CDR3 here is CASSHGGITDTQYF. The CDR3 nucleotides read TGTGCCAGCAGCCACGGGGGTATCACAGATACGCAGTATTTT.